This TCR beta chain was profiled in a study of OX40 agonist ivuxolimab in advanced cancers. Study observations and caveats: Partial responders receiving 0.1-3.0 mg/kg showed among the lowest clonal expansion.

TCRdb's table, derived via immunoSEQ multiplex PCR, lists solely in-frame clones and lacks some. Of some 38,000 clones listed, roughly 90% were seen once; the top ten hold around 20%. Germline V gene data show CDR1 as SEHNR and CDR2 as FQNEAQ (reference sequence). The CDR3 contains 14 residues. Trimming removed 1 base from V and 1 base from J, with 8 bases in between. On this clone itself: Its antigen is unidentified.

The material was CD4+ or CD8+ T cells sorted from blood, obtained in a trial of the OX40 agonist ivuxolimab. V usage is TRBV7-9 and J usage is TRBJ2-7, with TRBD1 as a possible D gene (5 bases). The receptor's source is an adult with an advanced solid tumor such as melanoma, head and neck, liver or kidney cancer. The CDR3 is CASSLVQGSYEQYF. The CDR3 DNA reads as TGTGCCAGCAGCTTAGTGCAGGGTTCCTACGAGCAGTACTTC.